This T cell receptor beta chain was sequenced in a study of blood T cell repertoires in COVID-19. Background on the study: From the United States, Italy and Spain came samples of acute and convalescent COVID-19. PBMCs, B-cell-depleted T cells, or T cells provided the cDNA or gDNA that made up the material.

Trimming pared 2 bases from V and 3 bases from J, leaving 11 bases between. The germline V gene has CDR1 SGDLS and CDR2 YYNGEE. The CDR3 sequence is 15 residues long. The authors' processing: Amplification of reference gene primers was used by the study to estimate nucleated cell counts. Repertoires were generated with immunoSEQ multiplex PCR, while TCRdb's copy carries only in-frame clones and drops some. V, J and clone size were drawn from that table, and D and trimming were deduced from the DNA. The sample shows under 300,000 clones, roughly 88% of them seen only once. This receptor was taken from a woman in her thirties with active or convalescent COVID-19. The rearrangement links TRBV9 to TRBJ1-4; D is ambiguous. The sample was peripheral blood. The CDR3 coding sequence is TGTGCCAGCAGCGTGGAGGGCATGTCTAATGAAAAACTGTTTTTT. Translation: CASSVEGMSNEKLFF.